This TCR beta chain was sequenced in a study of blood T cells in healthy people across ages. CDR3 length equals 18 residues. Germline CDR1 and CDR2: LNHDA and SQIVND (reference sequence). Trimming removed 3 bases from V and 1 base from J; junction bases left unmatched: 13. Sample-barcoded 5' priming and a J-beta primer mix drove a second PCR of roughly 6 to 12 cycles. Researchers report that a template-switch adaptor with 12 random nucleotides tagged each cDNA molecule. Via MiXCR, TCRdb re-called the 5' RACE reads, giving one row per CDR3 protein. This sample has 900,000 to 950,000 distinct CDR3 sequences, with about 27% found just once. Another study also made use of these data, one on T cells of mothers and their children. This second report adds: The study found slightly higher but non-significant overlap in related versus unrelated mother-child pairs.

The chain carries TRBV19 and TRBJ2-7, with 9 bases lining up with TRBD1. This TCR came from a woman in her thirties or forties in good health. What was sequenced was blood. DNA of the CDR3: TGTGCCAGTAGTATTGCGTCTAATCTCGGGACAGGGTCCTACGAGCAGTACTTC. Residues: CASSIASNLGTGSYEQYF.